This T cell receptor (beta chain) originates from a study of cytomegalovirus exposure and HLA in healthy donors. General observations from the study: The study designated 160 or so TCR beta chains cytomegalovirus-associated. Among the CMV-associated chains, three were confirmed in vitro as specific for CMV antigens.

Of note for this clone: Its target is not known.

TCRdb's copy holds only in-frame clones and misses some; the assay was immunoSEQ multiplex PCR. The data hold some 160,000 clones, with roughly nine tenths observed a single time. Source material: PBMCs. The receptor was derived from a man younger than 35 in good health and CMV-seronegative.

The CDR3 sequence is CASSLGVSGSSYNEQFF. The CDR3 DNA follows: TGTGCCAGCAGCTTAGGGGTTAGCGGGAGCTCCTACAATGAGCAGTTCTTC. The chain couples TRBV7-9 to TRBJ2-1; the match to TRBD2 covers 9 bases. CDR1 and CDR2 (germline): SEHNR, FQNEAQ (reference sequence). After removal of 1 base from V and 0 bases from J, the junction contained 4 bases not matched to a gene. The CDR3 is 17 residues long.